A single TCR beta chain is shown here with its context. RNA transcripts yielded amplified TCR beta CDR3 regions. Using the HTBI primer set, a first-round RT-PCR was run on the TCR CDR3. TCRdb called the multiplex PCR reads again in MiXCR, with one record for every CDR3 protein. The sample lists around 250,000 distinct CDR3 sequences; approximately 25% were seen once. From germline, CDR1 is LNHDA and CDR2 SQIVND (reference sequence). V shed 3 bases and J 1 base; nucleotides not matched to a gene: 5. The CDR3 runs to 15 residues. This sample was taken from a study of T cells in Graves' hyperthyroidism and ophthalmopathy.

The TCR sequence derives from a woman aged 40 to 55 with Graves' ophthalmopathy. J is TRBJ1-1 and V is TRBV19; TRBD1 matches at 7 bases. Sequencing was carried out using blood. The CDR3 loop reads CASSMTGLGNTEAFF. The CDR3 coding sequence is TGTGCCAGTAGTATGACAGGGTTGGGGAACACTGAAGCTTTCTTT. Supplemented by reference TRBV19 and TRBJ1-1, the full variable domain reads DGGITQSPKYLFRKEGQNVTLSCEQNLNHDAMYWYRQDPGQGLRLIYYSQIVNDFQKGDIAEGYSVSREKKESFPLTVTSAQKNPTAFYLCASSMTGLGNTEAFFGQGTRLTVV.